What follows are 25 T cell receptor beta chains derived from one specimen sequenced in a study of metastatic and nonmetastatic thyroid tumors (dated by TCRdb to about 2020). Library method: PCR. For sequencing, an Illumina HiSeq 4000 was employed. TCRdb reanalyzed the raw reads on its own, using fastp at Q25 for trimming and MiXCR for clone calling, and kept in-frame beta chains. This sample holds some 12,000 clones; 38% were observed only once. The top ten hold about 16% of the sample. No patient had received any treatment before thyroid surgery. Specimen: tumor tissue. The receptors shown here come from a female donor with papillary thyroid cancer or a benign thyroid nodule (not recorded which). Some clones in this sample may be carry-over from other donors' samples.

Ten or more counts support this clone. CDR3 residues: CASSLVGRNTEAFF. The CDR3 DNA reads as TGTGCCAGCAGTTTGGTTGGGCGGAACACTGAAGCTTTCTTT. This rearrangement joins TRBV12-3 or TRBV12-4 to TRBJ1-1; D is uncertain. The V end was cut by 3 bases, the J end by 1 base, with 9 bases between. The CDR3 is made up of 14 amino acids.

V is TRBV4-3 and J is TRBJ2-5; D gene unclear. The J call is doubtful: the DNA matches TRBJ2-1 better. This CDR3 contains 15 residues. Per the germline V gene, CDR1 is LGHNA and CDR2 is YSLEER. CDR3 DNA sequence: TGCGCCAGCAGCCAAGATGGCCTCCCGCGCAATGAGCAGTTCTTC. Translation gives CASSQDGLPRNEQFF.

The chain joins TRBV7-6 to TRBJ1-3; D is unresolved. Germline V lookup: CDR1 SGHVS, CDR2 FNYEAQ. This CDR3 comprises 17 residues. The germline V and J ends were trimmed by 5 bases and 0 bases, with 17 bases remaining between them. The CDR3: CASSPTENPSSGNTIYF. The CDR3 DNA reads as TGTGCCAGCAGCCCTACCGAAAACCCCAGCTCTGGAAACACCATATATTTT.

In its sample, this clone was seen a few times. The chain uses TRBV3-1 and TRBJ1-6; 10 bases agree with TRBD1. With V trimmed by 4 bases and J by 9 bases, 6 bases remained unmatched. This CDR3 is built from 15 residues. Germline values: CDR1 LGHDT, CDR2 YNNKEL (reference sequence). Written as DNA, the CDR3 is TGTGCCAGCAGCCCTAGGACAGGGGGTTTTTCACCCCTCCACTTT. Its protein product is CASSPRTGGFSPLHF.

Relative to its sample, this clone is medium-sized. The V gene is TRBV11-2, the J gene TRBJ2-5, with a weak D call TRBD2 (5 bases). With 4 bases removed from V and 3 bases from J, the gap between germline ends came to 9 bases. This CDR3 is built from 13 residues. Germline CDR1 and CDR2: SGHAT and FQNNGV. As DNA, the CDR3 is TGTGCCAGCAGCTCGGGATCTAAAGAGACCCAGTACTTC. This encodes CASSSGSKETQYF.

J is TRBJ2-7 and V is TRBV5-4, with a possible D match to TRBD2 (7 bases). CDR1 is SGHNT and CDR2 is YYREEE in the germline V gene (reference sequence). The CDR3 extends over 14 amino acids. V was pared by 4 bases and J by 7 bases, with 18 bases between. CDR3 amino acids: CASSPLAGAGEQYF. Written as DNA, the CDR3 is TGTGCCAGCAGCCCCCTCGCGGGGGCCGGGGAGCAGTACTTC.

This clone was recorded a few times. This sequence joins TRBV6-1 and TRBJ2-7; tentatively, D is TRBD2 (6 bases). Trimming cost V 4 bases and J 4 bases, with 14 bases left between them. Germline V gene sequence: CDR1 MNHNS, CDR2 SASEGT. The CDR3 runs 14 residues. The CDR3 sequence: CASSAGLRRYEQYF. CDR3 in DNA: TGTGCCAGCAGTGCGGGACTCCGGAGGTACGAGCAGTACTTC.

This clone has just a few counts. The chain couples TRBV27 to TRBJ1-5; D not certain. With 3 bases removed from V and 6 bases from J, the gap between germline ends came to 9 bases. This CDR3 has 13 amino acids. CDR1 is MNHEY and CDR2 is SMNVEV in the germline V gene (reference sequence). The CDR3 DNA reads TGTGCCAGCAGTTTTAGCGGGTTTCAGCCCCAGCATTTT. Protein sequence: CASSFSGFQPQHF.

This chain links TRBV24-1 with TRBJ2-1; 10 bases match TRBD1. The V segment lost 9 bases and the J segment 4 bases; nucleotides outside the gene matches: 8. Germline CDR1 is KGHDR and CDR2 is SFDVKD. The CDR3 totals 15 residues. The CDR3 DNA sequence: TGTGCCACCGAACCCGGGACAGGGGCATACAATGAGCAGTTCTTC. Translated, it gives CATEPGTGAYNEQFF.

The chain couples TRBV6-1 to TRBJ1-4; 8 nucleotides match TRBD1. Trimming at V came to 6 bases and at J to 3 bases, leaving 9 bases not matched to a gene. Germline V gene data show CDR1 as MNHNS and CDR2 as SASEGT. The CDR3 is made up of 16 amino acids. The CDR3 spells CASRPGTGGANEKLFF. The CDR3 region has the DNA TGTGCCAGCAGGCCCGGGACAGGCGGGGCTAATGAAAAACTGTTTTTT.

This clone was seen a few times. The chain combines TRBV7-9 with TRBJ2-7; D is ambiguous. CDR3 length: 11 amino acids. The ends were cut back, 1 base at V and 5 bases at J, with 3 bases in the middle. Per germline, CDR1 SEHNR and CDR2 FQNEAQ (reference sequence). Written as DNA, the CDR3 is TGTGCCAGCAGCTTAGAACACGAGCAGTACTTC. Its protein product is CASSLEHEQYF.

This clone was observed a handful of times. The chain is built from TRBV9 and TRBJ2-7; 8 positions agree with TRBD2. The V and J ends lost 2 bases and 2 bases, in that order; junction bases with no gene match: 6. The CDR3 spans 15 residues. CDR1 is SGDLS and CDR2 is YYNGEE in the germline V gene. CDR3 sequence reads: CASSVGREEAYEQYF. CDR3 sequence (DNA): TGTGCCAGCAGCGTGGGGCGGGAGGAAGCCTACGAGCAGTACTTC. The full variable domain, in which reference TRBV9 and TRBJ2-7 provide the parts outside the CDR3, is DSGVTQTPKHLITATGQRVTLRCSPRSGDLSVYWYQQSLDQGLQFLIQYYNGEERAKGNILERFSAQQFPDLHSELNLSSLELGDSALYFCASSVGREEAYEQYFGPGTRLTVT.

The V and J genes are TRBV12-5 and TRBJ1-1; 7 bases align to TRBD1. The V gene's germline CDR1 is LGHNT and CDR2 FRNRAP. V lost 3 bases to trimming and J lost 6 bases; unmatched junction nucleotides: 13. The CDR3 consists of 16 residues. Here the CDR3 reads CASGLPDKGAGAEAFF. CDR3 DNA sequence: TGTGCTAGTGGTTTACCCGACAAGGGGGCAGGGGCTGAAGCTTTCTTT.

This clone was recorded a few times. The genes are TRBV12-3 or TRBV12-4 and TRBJ2-2, with D possibly being TRBD2 (8 bases). The CDR3 contains 16 residues. V lost 3 bases, J lost 9 bases, and 20 bases lay in between. The CDR3 DNA reads as TGTGCCAGCAGTTTGGGGGGACTAGGGGGCTCGCGGGAGCTGTTTTTT. This codes for CASSLGGLGGSRELFF.

Worth noting for this clone: Different DNA sequences within this sample yield the same CDR3. The V gene is TRBV15, the J gene TRBJ2-7; 10 bases are a match to TRBD1. Per the germline V gene, CDR1 is LNHNV and CDR2 is YYDKDF (reference sequence). With V trimmed by 1 base and J by 3 bases, 3 bases remained unmatched. The CDR3 loop spans 15 amino acids. CDR3 sequence reads: CATSRGTGGIYEQYF. The CDR3 nucleotides are TGTGCCACCAGCAGAGGGACAGGGGGGATCTACGAGCAGTACTTC.

The J gene is TRBJ2-2, the V gene TRBV5-1; 9 nucleotides align to TRBD2. Unmatched junction bases numbered 3, after V lost 4 bases and J lost 2 bases. Germline CDR1 is SGHRS and CDR2 is YFSETQ. This CDR3 has 15 residues. DNA for the CDR3: TGCGCCAGCAGCGAACTAGCGGGTAACACCGGGGAGCTGTTTTTT. Its protein product is CASSELAGNTGELFF.

The CDR3 sequence is CASTWGVNTGELFF. In DNA form, the CDR3 reads TGTGCCAGCACCTGGGGAGTTAACACCGGGGAGCTGTTTTTT. V is TRBV27 and J is TRBJ2-2, with a tentative D call TRBD2 (5 bases). The CDR3 is made up of 14 amino acids. The germline V gene has CDR1 MNHEY and CDR2 SMNVEV (reference sequence). V gave up 7 bases and J gave up 2 bases, with 11 bases separating them.

The chain couples TRBV6-2 or TRBV6-3 to TRBJ2-2; TRBD2 aligns across 10 bases. Germline V gene sequence: CDR1 MNHEY, CDR2 SVGEGT. Trimming took 5 bases from V and 1 from J; bases not matched to a gene: 1. The CDR3 length is 15 residues. The CDR3 sequence: CASSGTSVNTGELFF. The CDR3 DNA reads TGTGCCAGCAGTGGGACTAGCGTGAACACCGGGGAGCTGTTTTTT.

The V gene is TRBV11-2, the J gene TRBJ2-1; 10 nucleotides match TRBD2. CDR3 length: 18 amino acids. Trimming removed 5 bases from V and 6 bases from J; junction bases left unmatched: 16. Germline assignment: CDR1 SGHAT and CDR2 FQNNGV. This CDR3 reads CASSPNMVLAGVSNEQFF. The CDR3 DNA follows: TGTGCCAGCAGCCCTAACATGGTTCTAGCGGGAGTCTCCAATGAGCAGTTCTTC.

This clone was recorded a few times. The CDR3 loop is CASIPQGMGTEAFF. The CDR3 DNA is TGCGCCAGCATCCCACAGGGGATGGGGACTGAAGCTTTCTTT. The V and J genes are TRBV10-1 and TRBJ1-1; TRBD1 aligns across 7 bases. V lost 7 bases, J lost 5 bases, and 10 bases stayed unmatched. The CDR3 runs 14 residues. Germline V gene sequence: CDR1 WNHNN, CDR2 SYGVQD (reference sequence).

The rearrangement joins TRBV20-1 to TRBJ2-7; TRBD2 matches 13 bases. The V gene's germline CDR1 is DFQATT and CDR2 SNEGSKA (reference sequence). V shed 5 bases, J shed 4 bases, and the junction held 8 bases outside the gene matches. This CDR3 has 15 amino acids. CDR3 sequence: CSARPGTSGAYEQYF. In DNA, the CDR3 is TGCAGTGCTCGTCCAGGGACTAGCGGGGCTTACGAGCAGTACTTC.

The gene calls are TRBV6-2 or TRBV6-3 and TRBJ2-7; D call uncertain. This CDR3 is built from 12 residues. Germline assignment: CDR1 MNHEY and CDR2 SVGEGT. Deletions cut 5 bases from V and 4 bases from J, with 9 bases between. The CDR3 is CASSLTAYEQYF. DNA of the CDR3: TGTGCCAGCAGTCTTACAGCTTACGAGCAGTACTTC.

This clone appeared a few times. This chain links TRBV7-9 with TRBJ2-7; no clear D gene. V lost 5 bases to trimming and J lost 3 bases, with 5 bases between them. The CDR3 extends over 11 amino acids. Germline lookup yields CDR1 SEHNR and CDR2 FQNEAQ (reference sequence). The CDR3: CASSHDYEQYF. The CDR3 coding sequence is TGTGCCAGCAGCCACGACTACGAGCAGTACTTC.

This chain joins TRBV30 and TRBJ1-5; 8 bases fit TRBD1. Germline V gene data show CDR1 as GTSNPN and CDR2 as SVGIG (reference sequence). The trim removed 3 bases at V and 0 bases at J, leaving 10 bases unmatched. There are 17 residues in the CDR3. This CDR3 reads CAWSPIQGAISNQPQHF. The CDR3 coding sequence is TGTGCCTGGAGCCCAATCCAGGGGGCCATTAGCAATCAGCCCCAGCATTTT.

V and J are TRBV4-1 and TRBJ2-7, with D perhaps TRBD1 or TRBD2 (5 bases each). The CDR3 spans 16 residues. Trimming pared 3 bases from V and 4 bases from J, leaving 19 bases between. Per germline, CDR1 MGHRA and CDR2 YSYEKL. Here the CDR3 reads CASSQTGTAEYYEQYF. The DNA for the CDR3 is TGCGCCAGCAGCCAGACTGGGACGGCGGAGTATTACGAGCAGTACTTC.